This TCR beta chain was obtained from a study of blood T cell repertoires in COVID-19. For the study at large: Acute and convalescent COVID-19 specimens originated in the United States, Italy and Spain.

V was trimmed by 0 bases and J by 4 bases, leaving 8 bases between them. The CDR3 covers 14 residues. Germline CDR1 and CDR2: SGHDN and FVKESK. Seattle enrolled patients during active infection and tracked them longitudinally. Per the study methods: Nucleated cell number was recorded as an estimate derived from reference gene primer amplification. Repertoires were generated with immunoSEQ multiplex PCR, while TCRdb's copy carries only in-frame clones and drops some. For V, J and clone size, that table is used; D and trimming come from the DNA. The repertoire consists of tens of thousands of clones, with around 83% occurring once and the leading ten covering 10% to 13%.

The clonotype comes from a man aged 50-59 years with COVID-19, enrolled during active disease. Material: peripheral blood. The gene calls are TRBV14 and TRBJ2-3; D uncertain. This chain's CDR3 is CASSQDLNADTQYF. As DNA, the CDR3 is TGTGCCAGCAGCCAAGATCTAAACGCAGATACGCAGTATTTT.